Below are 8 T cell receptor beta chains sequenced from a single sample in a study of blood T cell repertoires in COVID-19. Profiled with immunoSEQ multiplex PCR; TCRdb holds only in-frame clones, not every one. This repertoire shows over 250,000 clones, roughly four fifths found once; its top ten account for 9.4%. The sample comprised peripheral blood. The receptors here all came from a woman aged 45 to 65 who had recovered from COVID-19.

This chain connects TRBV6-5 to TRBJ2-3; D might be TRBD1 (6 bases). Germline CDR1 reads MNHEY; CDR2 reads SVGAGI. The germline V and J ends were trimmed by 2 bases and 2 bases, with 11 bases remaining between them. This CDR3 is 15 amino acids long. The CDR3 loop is CASSYKGGLTDTQYF. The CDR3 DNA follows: TGTGCCAGCAGTTACAAAGGGGGTCTCACAGATACGCAGTATTTT.

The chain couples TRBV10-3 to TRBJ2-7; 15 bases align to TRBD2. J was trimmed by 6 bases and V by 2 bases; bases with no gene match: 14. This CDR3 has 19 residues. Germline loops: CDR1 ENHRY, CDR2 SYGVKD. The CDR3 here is CAISEPLGLAGGSPREQYF. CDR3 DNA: TGTGCCATCAGTGAGCCTTTGGGACTAGCGGGGGGCTCCCCTCGCGAGCAGTACTTC.

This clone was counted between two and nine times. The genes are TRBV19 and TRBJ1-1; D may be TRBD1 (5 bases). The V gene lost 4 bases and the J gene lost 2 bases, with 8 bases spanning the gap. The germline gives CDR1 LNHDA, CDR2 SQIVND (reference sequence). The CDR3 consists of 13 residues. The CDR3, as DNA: TGTGCCAGTAGTACAGACAGAAACACTGAAGCTTTCTTT. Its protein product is CASSTDRNTEAFF.

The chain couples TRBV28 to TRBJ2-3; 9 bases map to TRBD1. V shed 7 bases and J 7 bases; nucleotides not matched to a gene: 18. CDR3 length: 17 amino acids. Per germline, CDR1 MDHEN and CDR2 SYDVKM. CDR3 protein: CASNPGQGAPGAYTQYF. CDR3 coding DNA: TGTGCCAGCAACCCGGGACAGGGTGCCCCCGGGGCGTATACGCAGTATTTT.

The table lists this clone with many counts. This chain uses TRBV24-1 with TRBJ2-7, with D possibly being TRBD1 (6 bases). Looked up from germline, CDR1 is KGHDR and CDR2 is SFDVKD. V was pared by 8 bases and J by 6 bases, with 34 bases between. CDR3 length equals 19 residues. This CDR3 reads CATKDDVTAPLLKGGEQYF. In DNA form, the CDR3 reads TGTGCCACCAAGGATGACGTGACTGCACCTCTGCTTAAAGGGGGCGAGCAGTACTTC.

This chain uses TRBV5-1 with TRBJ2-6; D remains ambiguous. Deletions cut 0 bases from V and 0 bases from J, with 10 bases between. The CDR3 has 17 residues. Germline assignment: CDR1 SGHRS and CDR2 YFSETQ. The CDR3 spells CASSLGPANSGANVLTF. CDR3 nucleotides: TGCGCCAGCAGCTTGGGGCCTGCAAACTCTGGGGCCAACGTCCTGACTTTC. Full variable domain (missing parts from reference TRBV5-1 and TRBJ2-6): KAGVTQTPRYLIKTRGQQVTLSCSPISGHRSVSWYQQTPGQGLQFLFEYFSETQRNKGNFPGRFSGRQFSNSRSEMNVSTLELGDSALYLCASSLGPANSGANVLTFGAGSRLTVL.

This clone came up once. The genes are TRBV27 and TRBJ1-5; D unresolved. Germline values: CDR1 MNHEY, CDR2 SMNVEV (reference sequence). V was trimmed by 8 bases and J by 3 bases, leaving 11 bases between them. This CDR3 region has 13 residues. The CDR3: CASGGQNNQPQHF. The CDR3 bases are TGTGCCAGCGGCGGGCAAAACAATCAGCCCCAGCATTTT.

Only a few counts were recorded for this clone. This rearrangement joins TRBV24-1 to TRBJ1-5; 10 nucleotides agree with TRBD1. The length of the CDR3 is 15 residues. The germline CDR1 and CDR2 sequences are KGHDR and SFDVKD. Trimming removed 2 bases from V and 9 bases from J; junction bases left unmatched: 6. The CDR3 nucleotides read TGTGCCACCAGTGATTCGGGACAGGGGCGGGGGCCCCAGCATTTT. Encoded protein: CATSDSGQGRGPQHF.